Listed here are 18 T cell receptor beta chains from one sample, sequenced in a study of Graves' ophthalmopathy and Graves' hyperthyroidism. The TCR beta CDR3 regions underwent amplification from RNA transcripts. The library came from an HTBI-primed first-round RT-PCR and a second-round multiplex PCR. TCRdb re-called the multiplex PCR reads with MiXCR, one entry per CDR3 protein. The data show over a million distinct CDR3 sequences, about two fifths seen once. The sequencing input was peripheral blood or thyroid tissue (not recorded which). The receptors were gathered from an adult man with Graves' hyperthyroidism.

The chain carries TRBV12-3 or TRBV12-4 and TRBJ2-5, with TRBD1 matching over 10 bases. The CDR3 runs to 15 residues. The V segment lost 5 bases and the J segment 4 bases; nucleotides outside the gene matches: 7. The CDR3 DNA follows: TGTGCCAGCAGTGCCCCGGGACAGGGGAGAGAGACCCAGTACTTC. Protein: CASSAPGQGRETQYF.

This clonotype occurred many times. The chain employs TRBV3-1 and TRBJ2-7, with a weak D call TRBD2 (6 bases). Trimming shortened V by 3 bases and J by 6 bases, and 18 bases separated the two germline ends. CDR3 length equals 15 residues. Germline loops: CDR1 LGHDT, CDR2 YNNKEL (reference sequence). CDR3 residues: CASSQLTSLWIEQYF. CDR3 DNA: TGTGCCAGCAGCCAGCTGACTAGTTTGTGGATCGAGCAGTACTTC.

About this clonotype itself: A read error may be the cause here, since a much bigger clone is one base away. This chain links TRBV7-9 with TRBJ1-4, with D hard to call. Germline V lookup: CDR1 SEHNR, CDR2 FQNEAQ (reference sequence). The CDR3 contains 15 residues. DNA of the CDR3: TGTGCCGGCAGCTTAATCAAAGGGTTAGATGAAAAACTGTTTTTT. Translation gives CAGSLIKGLDEKLFF.

This clonotype was observed many times. The junction departs from germline at one end; a sequencing error may be responsible. The chain recombines TRBV2 with TRBJ2-7; D call uncertain. This CDR3 comprises 11 residues. Germline CDR1 and CDR2: SNHLY and FYNNEI. The CDR3 is CASSQTEPHVF. The CDR3 nucleotides are TGTGCCAGCAGTCAGACGGAGCCCCACGTCTTC.

The rearrangement uses TRBV6-4 and TRBJ2-2; D is perhaps TRBD2 (5 bases). The germline V gene encodes CDR1 MRHNA and CDR2 SNTAGT. The V end was cut by 7 bases, the J end by 5 bases, with 14 bases between. This CDR3 contains 14 residues. The CDR3 sequence is CASTLSGRTGELFF. The DNA for the CDR3 is TGTGCCAGCACCCTAAGCGGCAGGACCGGGGAGCTGTTTTTT.

The table lists this clonotype with many counts. V and J are TRBV7-2 and TRBJ1-1, with D perhaps matching TRBD1 (6 bases). The CDR3 totals 13 residues. The V gene's germline CDR1 is SGHTA and CDR2 FQGNSA. Trimming took off 11 bases at V and 4 bases at J, with 17 bases between the two ends. The CDR3 nucleotides are TGTGCCGTGACGGGGGCCCGGGGCACTGAAGCTTTCTTT. The encoded protein is CAVTGARGTEAFF. Full variable domain (rest looked up from reference TRBV7-2 and TRBJ1-1): GAGVSQSPSNKVTEKGKDVELRCDPISGHTALYWYRQSLGQGLEFLIYFQGNSAPDKSGLPSDRFSAERTGGSVSTLTIQRTQQEDSAVYLCAVTGARGTEAFFGQGTRLTVV.

This clonotype appeared a single time. The V call is TRBV7-2, the J call TRBJ1-1, with TRBD1 matching 9 bases. The V and J ends lost 5 bases and 3 bases, in that order; junction bases with no gene match: 7. The germline V gene encodes CDR1 SGHTA and CDR2 FQGNSA. The CDR3 covers 15 residues. The CDR3 here is CASSQRDRVDTEAFF. The CDR3 bases are TGTGCCAGCAGCCAAAGGGACAGGGTCGACACTGAAGCTTTCTTT.

In its sample, this clonotype was seen many times. V is TRBV4-1 and J is TRBJ1-5; D not certain. The V end was cut by 0 bases, the J end by 9 bases, with 9 bases between. This CDR3 has 13 amino acids. In germline, CDR1 is MGHRA, CDR2 YSYEKL. The CDR3 region has the DNA TGCGCCAGCAGCCAAGAGACGGATAGGCCCCAGCATTTT. This gives the protein CASSQETDRPQHF.

This chain joins TRBV27 and TRBJ1-5; a possible D gene is TRBD1 (6 bases). Germline V gene data show CDR1 as MNHEY and CDR2 as SMNVEV (reference sequence). The germline V and J ends were trimmed by 1 base and 5 bases, with 12 bases remaining between them. The CDR3 extends over 15 amino acids. CDR3 coding DNA: TGTGCCAGCAGTTTATTGGGGGCGCAGGATCAGCCCCAGCATTTT. Protein: CASSLLGAQDQPQHF.

V gene TRBV3-1 combines with J gene TRBJ2-7; a weak D match, TRBD2 (5 bases). Trimming pared 1 base from V and 1 base from J, leaving 8 bases between. CDR1 is LGHDT, CDR2 YNNKEL, per germline (reference sequence). The CDR3 has 14 amino acids. This chain's CDR3 is CASSQAAASYEQYF. DNA for the CDR3: TGTGCCAGCAGCCAAGCAGCGGCGTCCTACGAGCAGTACTTC.

Note on this clonotype: Germline is not matched at one junction end, which may reflect a read error. The chain carries TRBV19 and TRBJ2-7; 7 bases agree with TRBD1. This CDR3 has 10 amino acids. Germline-derived CDR1 and CDR2 are LNHDA and SQIVND (reference sequence). The CDR3 nucleotides read TGTGCCAGTGGTGGACAGGCTCCAATCTTC. Protein: CASGGQAPIF.

For this clonotype: A much larger clone sits a single nucleotide away, making a read error possible. The chain uses TRBV2 and TRBJ2-5; TRBD2 might be the D (6 bases). The CDR3 is made up of 14 amino acids. Germline V CDR1 and CDR2: SNHLY, FYNNEI. The CDR3 sequence is CASSQDREIGTQYF. CDR3 DNA: TGCGCCAGCAGCCAAGATCGGGAGATAGGGACCCAGTACTTC.

The rearrangement links TRBV12-3 or TRBV12-4 to TRBJ2-7; maybe TRBD1 (5 bases). The CDR3 length is 14 residues. V was shortened by 4 bases and J by 5 bases, with 15 bases between the two germline ends. The CDR3 nucleotides are TGTGCCAGCAGTTCACCGGACAAGATCAACGAGCAGTACTTC. Residues: CASSSPDKINEQYF.

This clonotype showed up just a few times. This chain connects TRBV7-2 to TRBJ2-2; the match to TRBD2 covers 13 bases. Germline CDR1 SGHTA, CDR2 FQGNSA. The CDR3 extends over 18 amino acids. The J segment lost 5 bases and the V segment lost 0 bases, leaving 6 bases of the junction unmatched. CDR3 amino acids: CASSLAMGLAGSTGELFF. DNA of the CDR3: TGTGCCAGCAGCTTAGCTATGGGACTAGCGGGGAGTACCGGGGAGCTGTTTTTT.

Points on this clonotype: This could be a read error, since a much larger clone is one nucleotide away. The rearrangement uses TRBV7-9 and TRBJ2-2; D assignment may be TRBD1 or TRBD2 (6 bases each). CDR3 length: 14 residues. Germline loops: CDR1 SEHNR, CDR2 FQNEAQ (reference sequence). CDR3 region: CASSFTGTFGGLFF. The CDR3 DNA is TGTGCCAGCAGCTTTACAGGGACCTTCGGGGGGCTGTTTTTT. The full variable domain, in which reference TRBV7-9 and TRBJ2-2 provide the parts outside the CDR3, is DTGVSQNPRHKITKRGQNVTFRCDPISEHNRLYWYRQTLGQGPEFLTYFQNEAQLEKSRLLSDRFSAERPKGSFSTLEIQRTEQGDSAMYLCASSFTGTFGGLFFGEGSRLTVL.

V and J are TRBV20-1 and TRBJ2-7; TRBD1 matches at 7 bases. From germline, CDR1 is DFQATT and CDR2 SNEGSKA (reference sequence). The CDR3 contains 14 residues. With 3 bases clipped from V and 0 bases from J, the junction kept 5 bases outside the gene matches. The CDR3 region is CSARGRDSSYEQYF. The DNA for the CDR3 is TGCAGTGCTAGGGGCCGGGACAGCTCCTACGAGCAGTACTTC.

This clonotype has a count of ten or more. This chain links TRBV10-2 with TRBJ1-5; perhaps TRBD1 as D (5 bases). The CDR3 extends over 14 amino acids. In germline, CDR1 is WSHSY, CDR2 SAAADI. Trimming took off 4 bases at V and 3 bases at J, with 10 bases between the two ends. The CDR3 DNA sequence: TGCGCCAGCAGTGTTAGGGGCTTCAATCAGCCCCAGCATTTT. Amino acid sequence: CASSVRGFNQPQHF.

This clonotype is a singleton in its sample. This chain connects TRBV7-9 to TRBJ1-1, with D unclear. The CDR3 covers 16 residues. The germline V gene encodes CDR1 SEHNR and CDR2 FQNEAQ (reference sequence). The V end lost 5 bases, the J end lost 1 base, and 17 bases lay between the germline ends. The CDR3 sequence: CASSKDPRAQNTEAFF. The DNA of the CDR3 is TGTGCCAGCAGCAAGGACCCCCGGGCCCAGAACACTGAAGCTTTCTTT.